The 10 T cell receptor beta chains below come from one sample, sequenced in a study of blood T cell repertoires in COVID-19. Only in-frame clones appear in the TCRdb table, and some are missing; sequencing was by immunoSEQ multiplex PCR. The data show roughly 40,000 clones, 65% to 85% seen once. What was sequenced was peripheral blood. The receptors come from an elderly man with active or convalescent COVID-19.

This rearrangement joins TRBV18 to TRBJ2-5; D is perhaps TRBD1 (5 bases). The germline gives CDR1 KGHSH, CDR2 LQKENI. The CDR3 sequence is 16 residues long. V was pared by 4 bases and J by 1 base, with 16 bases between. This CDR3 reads CASSRMTVNIQETQYF. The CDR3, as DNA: TGTGCCAGCTCACGGATGACAGTAAACATCCAAGAGACCCAGTACTTC.

The CDR3 loop is CASSIDSPGGNQPQHF. For the CDR3, the DNA is TGTGCCAGCAGCATCGACAGTCCTGGAGGCAATCAGCCCCAGCATTTT. The chain links TRBV7-9 to TRBJ1-5, with D maybe TRBD1 (5 bases). Trimming left V 5 bases short and J 2 bases short, with 16 bases between. CDR1 SEHNR and CDR2 FQNEAQ come from the germline V gene (reference sequence). The CDR3 totals 16 residues.

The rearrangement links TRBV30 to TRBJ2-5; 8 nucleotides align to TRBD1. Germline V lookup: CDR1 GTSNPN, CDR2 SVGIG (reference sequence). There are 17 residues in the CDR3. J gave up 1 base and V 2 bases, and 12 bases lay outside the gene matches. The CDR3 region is CAWSLGRQGLFQETQYF. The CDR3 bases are TGTGCCTGGAGTCTAGGGAGACAGGGGCTTTTCCAAGAGACCCAGTACTTC.

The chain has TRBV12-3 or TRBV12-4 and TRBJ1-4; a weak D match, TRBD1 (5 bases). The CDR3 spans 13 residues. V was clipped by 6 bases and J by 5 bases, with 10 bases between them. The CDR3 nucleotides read TGTGCCAGCAGCAGGGATCTAAATGAAAAACTGTTTTTT. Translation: CASSRDLNEKLFF.

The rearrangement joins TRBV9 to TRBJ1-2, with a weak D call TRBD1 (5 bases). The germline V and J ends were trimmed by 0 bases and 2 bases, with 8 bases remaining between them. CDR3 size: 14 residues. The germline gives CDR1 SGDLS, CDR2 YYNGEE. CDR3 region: CASSVGPGNYGYTF. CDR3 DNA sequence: TGTGCCAGCAGCGTAGGCCCAGGGAACTATGGCTACACCTTC.

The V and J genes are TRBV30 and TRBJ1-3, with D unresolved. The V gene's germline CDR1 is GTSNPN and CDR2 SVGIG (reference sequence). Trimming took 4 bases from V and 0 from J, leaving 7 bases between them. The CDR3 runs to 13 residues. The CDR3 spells CAWTVSSGNTIYF. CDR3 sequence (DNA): TGTGCCTGGACCGTCTCCTCTGGAAACACCATATATTTT.

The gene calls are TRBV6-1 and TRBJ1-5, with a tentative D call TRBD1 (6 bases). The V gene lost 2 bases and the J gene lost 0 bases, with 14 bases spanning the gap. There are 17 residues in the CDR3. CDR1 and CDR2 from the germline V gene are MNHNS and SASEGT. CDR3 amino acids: CASSEPPQGLSNQPQHF. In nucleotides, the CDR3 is TGTGCCAGCAGTGAACCCCCCCAGGGGCTTAGCAATCAGCCCCAGCATTTT.

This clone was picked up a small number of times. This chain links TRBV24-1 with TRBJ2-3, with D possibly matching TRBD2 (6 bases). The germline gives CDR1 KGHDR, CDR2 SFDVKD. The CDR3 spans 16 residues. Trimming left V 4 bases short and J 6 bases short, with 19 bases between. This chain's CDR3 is CATSDSREVGLDTQYF. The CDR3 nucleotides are TGTGCCACCAGTGACTCTAGGGAGGTTGGTTTGGATACGCAGTATTTT.

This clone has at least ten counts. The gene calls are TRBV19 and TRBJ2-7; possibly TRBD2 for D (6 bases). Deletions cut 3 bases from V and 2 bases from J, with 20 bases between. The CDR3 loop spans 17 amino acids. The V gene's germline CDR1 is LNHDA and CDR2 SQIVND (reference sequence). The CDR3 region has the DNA TGTGCCAGTAGTATGATTGGAGGGAGCGTGATTCCCTACGAGCAGTACTTC. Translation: CASSMIGGSVIPYEQYF.

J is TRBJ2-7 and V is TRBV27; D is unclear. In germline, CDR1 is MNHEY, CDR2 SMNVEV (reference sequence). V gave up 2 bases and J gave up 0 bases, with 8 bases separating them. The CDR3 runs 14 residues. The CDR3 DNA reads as TGTGCCAGCAGTTTAGAGGAGTCCTCCTACGAGCAGTACTTC. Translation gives CASSLEESSYEQYF.